The clone carrying this T cell receptor (beta chain) was counted a few times. The sample is drawn from a study of blood T cell repertoires in COVID-19. V dropped 7 bases and J dropped 2; count of bases not matched to a gene: 4. Germline values: CDR1 LNHDA, CDR2 SQIVND (reference sequence). The CDR3 sequence is 14 residues long. Per the authors' pipeline: Reference gene primer amplification in the assay estimated nucleated cell counts. TCRdb keeps only in-frame clones here, not all; method: immunoSEQ multiplex PCR. For V, J and clone size, that table is used; D and trimming come from the DNA. This table has some 320,000 clones, around 92% appearing once.

The receptor was derived from a woman aged 25 to 39 with COVID-19, enrolled during active disease. The V gene is TRBV19, the J gene TRBJ2-2; 7 nucleotides match TRBD1. Sequencing was carried out using peripheral blood. The CDR3 bases are TGTGCCAGTACTAGGGGGCCTAACACCGGGGAGCTGTTTTTT. Protein product: CASTRGPNTGELFF.